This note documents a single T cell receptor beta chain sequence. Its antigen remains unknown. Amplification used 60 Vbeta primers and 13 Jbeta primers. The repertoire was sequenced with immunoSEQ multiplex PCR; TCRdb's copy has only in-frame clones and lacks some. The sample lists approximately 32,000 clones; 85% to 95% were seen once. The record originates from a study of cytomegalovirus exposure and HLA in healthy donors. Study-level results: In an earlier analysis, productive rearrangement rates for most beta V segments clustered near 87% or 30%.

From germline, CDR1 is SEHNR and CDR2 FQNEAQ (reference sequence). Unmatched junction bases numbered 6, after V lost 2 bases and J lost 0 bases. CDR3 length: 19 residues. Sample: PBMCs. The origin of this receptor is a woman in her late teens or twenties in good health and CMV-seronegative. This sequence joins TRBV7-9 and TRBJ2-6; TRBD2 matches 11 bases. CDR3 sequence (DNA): TGTGCCAGCAGCTTAAAGGCTAGCGGGGGGTACTCTGGGGCCAACGTCCTGACTTTC. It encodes CASSLKASGGYSGANVLTF.